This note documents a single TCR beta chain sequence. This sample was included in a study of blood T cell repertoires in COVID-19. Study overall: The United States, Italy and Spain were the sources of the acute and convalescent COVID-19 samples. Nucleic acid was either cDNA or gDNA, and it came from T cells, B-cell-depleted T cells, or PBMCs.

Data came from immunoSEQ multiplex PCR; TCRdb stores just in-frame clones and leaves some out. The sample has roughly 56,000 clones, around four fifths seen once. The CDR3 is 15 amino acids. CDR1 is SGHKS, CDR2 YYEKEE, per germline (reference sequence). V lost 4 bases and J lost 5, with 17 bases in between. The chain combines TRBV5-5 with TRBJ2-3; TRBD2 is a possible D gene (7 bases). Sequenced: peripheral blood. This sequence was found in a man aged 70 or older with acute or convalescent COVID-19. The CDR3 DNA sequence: TGTGCCAGCAGCCCAACAGGGAGGGGTGAAGATACGCAGTATTTT. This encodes CASSPTGRGEDTQYF.